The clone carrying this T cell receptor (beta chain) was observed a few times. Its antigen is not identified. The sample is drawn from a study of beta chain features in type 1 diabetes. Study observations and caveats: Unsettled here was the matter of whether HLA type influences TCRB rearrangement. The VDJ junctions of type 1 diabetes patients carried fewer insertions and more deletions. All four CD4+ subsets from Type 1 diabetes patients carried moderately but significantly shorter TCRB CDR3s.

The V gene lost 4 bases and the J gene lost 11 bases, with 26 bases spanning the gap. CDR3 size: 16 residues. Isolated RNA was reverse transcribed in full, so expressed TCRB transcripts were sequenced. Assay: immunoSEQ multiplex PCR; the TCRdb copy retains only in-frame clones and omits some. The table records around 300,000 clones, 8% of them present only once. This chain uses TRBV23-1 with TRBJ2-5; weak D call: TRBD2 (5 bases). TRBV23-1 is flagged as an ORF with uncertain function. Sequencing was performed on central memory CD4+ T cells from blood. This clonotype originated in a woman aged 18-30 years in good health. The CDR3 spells CASSRAMQKTKGEQYF. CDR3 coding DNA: TGCGCCAGCAGTCGTGCTATGCAAAAAACCAAGGGAGAGCAGTACTTC.